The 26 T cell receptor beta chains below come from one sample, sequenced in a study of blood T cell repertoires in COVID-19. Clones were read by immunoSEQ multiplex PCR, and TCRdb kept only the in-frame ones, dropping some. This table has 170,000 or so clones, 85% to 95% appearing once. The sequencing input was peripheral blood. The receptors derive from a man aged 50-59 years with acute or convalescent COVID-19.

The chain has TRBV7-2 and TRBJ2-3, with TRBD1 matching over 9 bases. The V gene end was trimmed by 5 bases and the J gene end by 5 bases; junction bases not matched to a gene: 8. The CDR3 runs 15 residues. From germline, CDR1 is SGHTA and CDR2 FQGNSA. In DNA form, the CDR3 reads TGTGCCAGCAGCCCGGGACAGGGCGGCAAAGATACGCAGTATTTT. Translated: CASSPGQGGKDTQYF.

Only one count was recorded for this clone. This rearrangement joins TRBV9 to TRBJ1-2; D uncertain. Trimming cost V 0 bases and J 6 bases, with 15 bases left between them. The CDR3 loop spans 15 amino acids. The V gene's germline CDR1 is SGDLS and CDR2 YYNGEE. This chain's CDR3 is CASSVVEGRKDGYTF. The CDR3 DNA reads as TGTGCCAGCAGCGTAGTAGAGGGTCGGAAAGATGGCTACACCTTC.

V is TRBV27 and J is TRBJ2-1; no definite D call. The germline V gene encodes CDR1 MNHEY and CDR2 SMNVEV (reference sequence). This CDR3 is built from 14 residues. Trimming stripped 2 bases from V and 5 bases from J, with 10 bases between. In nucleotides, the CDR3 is TGTGCCAGCAGTTTAGTGGTACAGCACAATGAGCAGTTCTTC. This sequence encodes CASSLVVQHNEQFF.

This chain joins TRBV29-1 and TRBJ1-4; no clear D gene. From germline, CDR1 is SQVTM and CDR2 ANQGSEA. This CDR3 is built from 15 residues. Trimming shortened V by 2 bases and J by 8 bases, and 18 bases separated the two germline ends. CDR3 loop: CSVEINQLPGEKLFF. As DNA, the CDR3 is TGCAGCGTTGAAATCAACCAACTACCCGGGGAAAAACTGTTTTTT.

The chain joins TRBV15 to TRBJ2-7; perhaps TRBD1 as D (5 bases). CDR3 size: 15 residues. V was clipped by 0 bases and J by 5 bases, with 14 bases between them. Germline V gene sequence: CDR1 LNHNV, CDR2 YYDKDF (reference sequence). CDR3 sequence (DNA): TGTGCCACCAGCAGAGATACCAGTGGGGCCCACGAGCAGTACTTC. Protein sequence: CATSRDTSGAHEQYF.

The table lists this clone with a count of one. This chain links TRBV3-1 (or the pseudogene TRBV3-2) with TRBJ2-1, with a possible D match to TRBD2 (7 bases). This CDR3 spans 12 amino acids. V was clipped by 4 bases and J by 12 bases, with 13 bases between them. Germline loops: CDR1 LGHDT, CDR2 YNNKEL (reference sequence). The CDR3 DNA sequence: TGTGCCAGCAGCCCAGGGGAGGGAGGGCAGTTCTTC. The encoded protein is CASSPGEGGQFF.

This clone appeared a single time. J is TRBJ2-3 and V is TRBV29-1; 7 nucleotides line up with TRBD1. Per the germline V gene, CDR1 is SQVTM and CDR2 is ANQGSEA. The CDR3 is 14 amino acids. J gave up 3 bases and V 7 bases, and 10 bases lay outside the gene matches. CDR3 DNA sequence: TGCAGCGCCTGGGACAGCGACCCGACAGATACGCAGTATTTT. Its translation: CSAWDSDPTDTQYF.

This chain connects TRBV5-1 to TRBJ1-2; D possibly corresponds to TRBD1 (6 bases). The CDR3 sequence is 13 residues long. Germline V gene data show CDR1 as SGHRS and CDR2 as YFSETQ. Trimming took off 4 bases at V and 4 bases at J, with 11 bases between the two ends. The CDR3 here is CASSPGQSYGYTF. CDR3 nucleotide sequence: TGCGCCAGCAGCCCCGGACAGAGCTATGGCTACACCTTC.

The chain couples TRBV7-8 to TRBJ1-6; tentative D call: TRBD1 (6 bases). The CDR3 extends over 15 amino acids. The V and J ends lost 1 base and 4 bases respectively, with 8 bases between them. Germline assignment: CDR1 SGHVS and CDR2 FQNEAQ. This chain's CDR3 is CASSLGRGYNSPLHF. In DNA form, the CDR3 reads TGTGCCAGCAGCTTAGGCAGGGGATATAATTCACCCCTCCACTTT.

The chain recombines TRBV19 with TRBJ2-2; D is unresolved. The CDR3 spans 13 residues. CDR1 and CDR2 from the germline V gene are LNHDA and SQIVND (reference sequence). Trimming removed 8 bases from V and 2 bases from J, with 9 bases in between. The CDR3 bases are TGTGCCAGTCGAGAGCCAAACACCGGGGAGCTGTTTTTT. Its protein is CASREPNTGELFF.

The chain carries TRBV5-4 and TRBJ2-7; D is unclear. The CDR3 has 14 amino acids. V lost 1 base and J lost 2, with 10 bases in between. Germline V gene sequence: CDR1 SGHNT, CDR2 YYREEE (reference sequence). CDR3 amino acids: CASSLSPQTYEQYF. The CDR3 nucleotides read TGTGCCAGCAGCTTGTCCCCGCAGACCTACGAGCAGTACTTC.

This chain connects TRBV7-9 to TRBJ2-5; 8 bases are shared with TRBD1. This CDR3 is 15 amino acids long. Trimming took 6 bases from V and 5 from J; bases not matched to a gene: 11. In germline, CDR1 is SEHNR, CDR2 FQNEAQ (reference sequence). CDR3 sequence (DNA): TGTGCCAGCAGGAATGCGAACAGGGGGTGGGAGACCCAGTACTTC. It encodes CASRNANRGWETQYF. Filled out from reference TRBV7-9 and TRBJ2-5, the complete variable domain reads DTGVSQNPRHKITKRGQNVTFRCDPISEHNRLYWYRQTLGQGPEFLTYFQNEAQLEKSRLLSDRFSAERPKGSFSTLEIQRTEQGDSAMYLCASRNANRGWETQYFGPGTRLLVL.

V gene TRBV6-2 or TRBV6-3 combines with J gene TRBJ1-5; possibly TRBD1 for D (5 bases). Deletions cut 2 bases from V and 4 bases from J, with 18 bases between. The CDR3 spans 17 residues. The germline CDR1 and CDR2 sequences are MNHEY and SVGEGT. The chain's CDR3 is CASSYRRGAGINQPQHF. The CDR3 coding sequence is TGTGCCAGCAGTTACCGACGGGGCGCGGGGATAAATCAGCCCCAGCATTTT.

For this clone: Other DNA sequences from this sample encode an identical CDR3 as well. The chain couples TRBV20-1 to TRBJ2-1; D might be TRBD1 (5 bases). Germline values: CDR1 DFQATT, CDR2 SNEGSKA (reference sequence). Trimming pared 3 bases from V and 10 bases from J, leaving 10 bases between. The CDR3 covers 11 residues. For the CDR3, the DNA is TGCAGTGCTAGCTCAGGGCACGAGCAGTTCTTC. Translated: CSASSGHEQFF.

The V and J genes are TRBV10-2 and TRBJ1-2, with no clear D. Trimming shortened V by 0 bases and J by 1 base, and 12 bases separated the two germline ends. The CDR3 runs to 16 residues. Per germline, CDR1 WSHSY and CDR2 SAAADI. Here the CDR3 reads CASSESGPASNYGYTF. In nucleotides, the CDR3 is TGCGCCAGCAGTGAGTCCGGCCCAGCGAGTAACTATGGCTACACCTTC.

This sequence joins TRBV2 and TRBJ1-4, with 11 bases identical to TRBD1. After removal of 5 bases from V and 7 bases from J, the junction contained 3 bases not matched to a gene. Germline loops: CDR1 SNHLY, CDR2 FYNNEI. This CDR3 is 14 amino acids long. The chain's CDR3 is CASSWTGGGEKLFF. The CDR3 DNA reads TGTGCCAGCAGTTGGACAGGGGGCGGTGAAAAACTGTTTTTT.

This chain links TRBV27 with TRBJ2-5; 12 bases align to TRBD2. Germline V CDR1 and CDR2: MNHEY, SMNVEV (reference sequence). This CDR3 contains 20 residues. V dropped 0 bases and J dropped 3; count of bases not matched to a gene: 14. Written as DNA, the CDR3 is TGTGCCAGCAGTTTATCCTCCCCCCTAACTAGCGGGGGGTCAAAAGAGACCCAGTACTTC. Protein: CASSLSSPLTSGGSKETQYF.

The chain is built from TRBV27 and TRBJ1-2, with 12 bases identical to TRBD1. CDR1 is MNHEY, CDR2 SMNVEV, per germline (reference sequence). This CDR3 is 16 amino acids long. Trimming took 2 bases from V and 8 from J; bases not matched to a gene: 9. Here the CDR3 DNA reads TGTGCCAGCAGTTTAACCGTCGGGACAGGGGGCTTGGGCTACACCTTC. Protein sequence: CASSLTVGTGGLGYTF.

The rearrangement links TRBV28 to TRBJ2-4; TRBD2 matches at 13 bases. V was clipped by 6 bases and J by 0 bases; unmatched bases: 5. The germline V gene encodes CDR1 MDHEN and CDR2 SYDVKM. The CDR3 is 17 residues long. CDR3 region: CASRPGLAGLAKNIQYF. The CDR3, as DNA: TGTGCCAGCAGACCGGGACTAGCGGGACTAGCCAAAAACATTCAGTACTTC.

CDR3 residues: CASSPLLGTRGAETQYF. CDR3 nucleotides: TGTGCCAGCTCACCACTGCTCGGGACTAGGGGGGCAGAGACCCAGTACTTC. J is TRBJ2-5 and V is TRBV18; 8 bases map to TRBD2. From germline, CDR1 is KGHSH and CDR2 LQKENI. The CDR3 spans 17 residues. Losses at the gene ends were 1 base for V and 4 bases for J; bases not matched to a gene: 11.

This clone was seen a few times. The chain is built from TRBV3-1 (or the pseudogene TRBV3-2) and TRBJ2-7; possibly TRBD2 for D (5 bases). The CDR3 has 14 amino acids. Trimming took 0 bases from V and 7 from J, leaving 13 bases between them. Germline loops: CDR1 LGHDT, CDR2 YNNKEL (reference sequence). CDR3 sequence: CASSQDRTPGEQYF. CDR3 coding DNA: TGTGCCAGCAGCCAAGATAGGACCCCGGGGGAGCAGTACTTC.

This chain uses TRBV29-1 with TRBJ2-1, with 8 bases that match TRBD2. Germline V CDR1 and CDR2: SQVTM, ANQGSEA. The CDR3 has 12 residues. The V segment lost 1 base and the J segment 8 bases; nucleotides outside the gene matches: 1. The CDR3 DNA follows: TGCAGCGTTGAAGGGACTAGCCATGAGCAGTTCTTC. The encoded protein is CSVEGTSHEQFF.

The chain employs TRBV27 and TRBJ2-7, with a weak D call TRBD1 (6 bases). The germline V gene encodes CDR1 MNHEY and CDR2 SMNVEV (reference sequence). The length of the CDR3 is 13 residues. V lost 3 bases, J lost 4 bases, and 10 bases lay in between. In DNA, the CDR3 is TGTGCCAGCAGTTTGCAAAGGGGGTACGAGCAGTACTTC. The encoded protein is CASSLQRGYEQYF.

CDR3 nucleotides: TGTGCCAGTAGTATACAGACAGGAGTCAATGAAAAACTGTTTTTT. It is translated as CASSIQTGVNEKLFF. The rearrangement joins TRBV19 to TRBJ1-4; TRBD1 is a possible D gene (6 bases). Germline V gene data show CDR1 as LNHDA and CDR2 as SQIVND (reference sequence). This CDR3 region has 15 residues. V was shortened by 2 bases and J by 5 bases, with 12 bases between the two germline ends.

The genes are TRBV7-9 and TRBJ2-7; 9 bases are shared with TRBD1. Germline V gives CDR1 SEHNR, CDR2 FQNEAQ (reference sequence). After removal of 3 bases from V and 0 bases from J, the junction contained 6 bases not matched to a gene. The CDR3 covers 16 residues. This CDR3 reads CASSFYRGRSSYEQYF. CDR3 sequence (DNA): TGTGCCAGCAGCTTCTACAGGGGGCGGAGCTCCTACGAGCAGTACTTC.

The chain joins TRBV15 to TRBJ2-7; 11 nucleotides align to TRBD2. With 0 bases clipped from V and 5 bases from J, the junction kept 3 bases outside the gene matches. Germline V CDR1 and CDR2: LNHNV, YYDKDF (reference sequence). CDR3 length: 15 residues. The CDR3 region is CATSRDELAGDEQYF. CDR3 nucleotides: TGTGCCACCAGCAGAGATGAACTAGCGGGAGACGAGCAGTACTTC.